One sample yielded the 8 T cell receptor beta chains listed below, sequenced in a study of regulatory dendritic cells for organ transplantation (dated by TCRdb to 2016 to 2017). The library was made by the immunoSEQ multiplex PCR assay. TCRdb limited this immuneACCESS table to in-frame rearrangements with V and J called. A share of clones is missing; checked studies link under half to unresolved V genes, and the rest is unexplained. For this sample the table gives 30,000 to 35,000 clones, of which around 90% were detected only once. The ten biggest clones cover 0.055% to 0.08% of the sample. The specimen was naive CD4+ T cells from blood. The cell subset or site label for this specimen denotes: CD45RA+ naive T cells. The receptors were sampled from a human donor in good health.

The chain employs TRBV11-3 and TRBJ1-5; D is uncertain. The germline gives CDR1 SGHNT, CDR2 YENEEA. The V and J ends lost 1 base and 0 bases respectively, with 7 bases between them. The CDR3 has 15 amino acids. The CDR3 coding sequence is TGTGCCAGCAGCTTAGCGGGGTATAGCAATCAGCCCCAGCATTTT. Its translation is CASSLAGYSNQPQHF.

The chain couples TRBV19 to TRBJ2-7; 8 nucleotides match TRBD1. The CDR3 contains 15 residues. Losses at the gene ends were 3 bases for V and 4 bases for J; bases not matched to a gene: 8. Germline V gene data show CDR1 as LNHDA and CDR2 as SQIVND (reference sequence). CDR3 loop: CASSISQGATYEQYF. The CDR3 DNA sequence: TGTGCCAGTAGTATCTCCCAGGGGGCTACTTACGAGCAGTACTTC.

In DNA, the CDR3 is TGTGCCAGCAGTGATTCTCCTAGCAGGGAAGCTTTCTTT. This encodes CASSDSPSREAFF. This chain links TRBV6-1 with TRBJ1-1; D is unresolved. The germline V and J ends were trimmed by 3 bases and 8 bases, with 13 bases remaining between them. CDR3 length: 13 residues. Germline CDR1 MNHNS, CDR2 SASEGT.

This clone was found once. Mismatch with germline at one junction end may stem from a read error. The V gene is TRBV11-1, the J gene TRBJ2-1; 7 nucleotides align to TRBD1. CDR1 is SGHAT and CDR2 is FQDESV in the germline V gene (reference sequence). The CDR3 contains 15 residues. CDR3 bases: TGTGCCAGCAGCTCAGGGGACAGCATCTACGATGAGCAGTTCTTC. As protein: CASSSGDSIYDEQFF.

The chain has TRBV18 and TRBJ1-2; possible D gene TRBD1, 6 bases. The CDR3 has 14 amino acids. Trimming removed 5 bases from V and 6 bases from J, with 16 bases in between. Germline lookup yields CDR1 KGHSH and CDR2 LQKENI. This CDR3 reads CASSAGTKSHGYTF. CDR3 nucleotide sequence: TGTGCCAGCTCAGCCGGGACAAAGTCGCATGGCTACACCTTC.

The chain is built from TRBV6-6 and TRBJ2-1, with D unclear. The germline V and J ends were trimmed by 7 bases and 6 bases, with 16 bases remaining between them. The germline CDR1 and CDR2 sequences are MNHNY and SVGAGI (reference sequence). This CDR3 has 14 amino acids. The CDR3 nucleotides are TGTGCCAGCACGACGACAAGGTCAACCAATGAGCAGTTCTTC. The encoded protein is CASTTTRSTNEQFF.

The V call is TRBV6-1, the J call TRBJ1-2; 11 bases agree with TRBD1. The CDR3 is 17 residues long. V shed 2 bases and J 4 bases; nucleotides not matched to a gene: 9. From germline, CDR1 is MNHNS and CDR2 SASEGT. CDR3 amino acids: CASSERTGGTSVYGYTF. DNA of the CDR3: TGTGCCAGCAGTGAACGGACAGGGGGCACGTCTGTCTATGGCTACACCTTC.

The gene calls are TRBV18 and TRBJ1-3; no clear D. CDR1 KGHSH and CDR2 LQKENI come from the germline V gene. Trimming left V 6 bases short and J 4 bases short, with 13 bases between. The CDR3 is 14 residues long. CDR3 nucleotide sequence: TGTGCCAGCTCGCTGGACCTGGGGGGAAACACCATATATTTT. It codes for CASSLDLGGNTIYF. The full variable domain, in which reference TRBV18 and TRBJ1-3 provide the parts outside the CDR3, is NAGVMQNPRHLVRRRGQEARLRCSPMKGHSHVYWYRQLPEEGLKFMVYLQKENIIDESGMPKERFSAEFPKEGPSILRIQQVVRGDSAAYFCASSLDLGGNTIYFGEGSWLTVV.